This T cell receptor (beta chain) was recovered during a study of blood T cell repertoires in COVID-19. Whole-study context: There were acute and convalescent COVID-19 samples, and they came from the United States, Italy and Spain.

Assay used: immunoSEQ multiplex PCR; TCRdb lists only in-frame clones, some missing. Among fewer than 60,000 clones listed, less than 85% were seen once. The CDR3 length is 15 residues. V lost 1 base, J lost 5 bases, and 15 bases lay in between. CDR1 and CDR2 (germline): SGDLS, YYNGEE. The specimen was peripheral blood. The rearrangement uses TRBV9 and TRBJ1-2; a weak D match, TRBD1 (6 bases). This clonotype originated in a man aged 55 to 69 with acute or convalescent COVID-19. This CDR3 is CASSVYNRDGYGYTF. DNA of the CDR3: TGTGCCAGCAGCGTATACAACAGGGACGGATATGGCTACACCTTC.